The T cell receptor beta chain described here comes from a study of blood T cells in healthy people across ages. V was clipped by 0 bases and J by 6 bases; unmatched bases: 4. In germline, CDR1 is LGHNA, CDR2 YNFKEQ. There are 14 residues in the CDR3. The authors isolated at least 7 million PBMCs per sample. Alongside a J-beta primer mix, a sample-barcoded 5' primer served in a second PCR lasting 7 to 11 cycles. TCRdb re-analysed the 5' RACE reads in MiXCR, keeping a single row per CDR3 protein. The sample lists 790,000 or so distinct CDR3 sequences; 45% to 70% were seen once. There are a few counts of this clonotype.

Sequenced material: blood. This chain links TRBV4-2 with TRBJ1-2, with 7 bases identical to TRBD1. The receptor comes from a man aged 35-49 years in good health. The CDR3 sequence is CASSQDGTAHGYTF. CDR3 nucleotides: TGTGCCAGCAGCCAAGATGGGACAGCCCATGGCTACACCTTC.